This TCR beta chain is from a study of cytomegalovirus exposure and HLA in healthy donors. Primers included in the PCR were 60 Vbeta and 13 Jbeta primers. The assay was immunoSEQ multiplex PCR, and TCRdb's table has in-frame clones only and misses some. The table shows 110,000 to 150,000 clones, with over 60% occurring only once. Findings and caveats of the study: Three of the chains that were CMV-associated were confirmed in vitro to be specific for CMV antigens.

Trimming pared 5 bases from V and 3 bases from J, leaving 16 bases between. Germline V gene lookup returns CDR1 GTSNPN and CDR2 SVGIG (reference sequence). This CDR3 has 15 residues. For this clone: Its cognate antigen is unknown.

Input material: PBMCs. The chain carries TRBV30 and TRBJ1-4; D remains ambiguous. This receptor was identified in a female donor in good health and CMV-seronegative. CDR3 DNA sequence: TGTGCCTGGCGATGGAGCCCCAGTTCTAATGAAAAACTGTTTTTT. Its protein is CAWRWSPSSNEKLFF.